These T cell receptor beta chains were read from a single sample in a study of cytomegalovirus exposure and HLA in healthy donors. Profiling relied on immunoSEQ multiplex PCR, and the TCRdb table lists in-frame clones only, not all of them. Here the sample spans 130,000 or so clones, roughly 76% being singletons. Specimen: PBMCs. These receptors all stem from a young man in good health and CMV-seronegative. CDR3s include the opening cysteine and the closing phenylalanine or tryptophan.

v_call	j_call	cdr3_aa
TRBV2	TRBJ2-3	CASIRTDTQYF
TRBV2	TRBJ2-5	CASSGGGRVGETQYF
TRBV4-1	TRBJ1-1	CASSQSTGGRTEAFF
TRBV7-9	TRBJ2-5	CASSVNRGRETQYF
TRBV5-6	TRBJ2-5	CASSLADSGGASQYF
TRBV6-1	TRBJ2-1	CASSERGQGSHEQFF
TRBV2	TRBJ2-3	CASSDLGTGPYTQYF
TRBV30	TRBJ2-3	CAGSFRLANTDTQYF
TRBV7-2	TRBJ2-1	CASSLVDSRREQFF
TRBV18	TRBJ2-7	CASSPPPDRASSNEQYF
TRBV5-1	TRBJ2-1	CASSEQPSSYNEQFF
TRBV4-3	TRBJ1-2	CASSQEARGNLYGYTF
TRBV27	TRBJ2-1	CASSPSGGVNNEQFF
TRBV6-6	TRBJ2-2	CASRRGQGANTGELFF
TRBV27	TRBJ2-5	CASSFRGVRETQYF